This T cell receptor beta chain was sequenced during a study of breast tumors, draining lymph nodes, adjacent tissues (dated by TCRdb to 2016 to 2017). At the level of the whole study: TCR beta repertoires were compared across tumor, adjacent nontumor tissue and axillary lymph nodes obtained from breast cancer patients. In human breast cancer, the study set out to evaluate how tumor, surrounding tissue and draining lymph node repertoires relate to one another and whether T cells may move between these sites.

As to this clonotype: No antigen is known for it. Base qualities are not at hand, and no much larger clone is one base apart.

The listed sequencing device is Illumina HiSeq 2000. TCR beta chain libraries were generated by multiplex PCR amplification. High-throughput sequencing was used to analyze the amplified TCR beta chain products. Through fastp at Q25 and MiXCR, TCRdb rebuilt clones from the public reads, retaining in-frame beta chains. Each CDR3 protein gets just one entry, which takes the most common genes and DNA from the rows behind it. The sample has 180,000 or so distinct CDR3 sequences on record, about 30% of them singletons. About 3.7% of the sample is held by the ten biggest clonotypes. CDR1 and CDR2 are drawn from the germline V gene: MDHEN, SYDVKM. The CDR3 covers 15 residues, taking in both the cysteine and the phenylalanine. Solely the CDR3 DNA is kept, with 45 bases framed from the first base. V sheds 4 bases and J sheds 2 bases, leaving 14 bases between their ends. Results and caveats for the whole study, not just this receptor: T-cell repertoire diversity in tumors was found to be lower than in lymph nodes but higher than in nontumor tissue, and preferential V and J gene usage was observed. In luminal-like breast cancer, tumor and nontumor tissue repertoires resembled each other significantly more than in basal-like breast cancer. A scenario in which most tumor T cells derive from the lymph node and then expand within tumor tissue was judged to be consistent with the data. Rather than being directly demonstrated, the conclusion that tumor T cells originate in lymph nodes was presented as consistent with a hypothesis.

The lymph node samples were taken from the axillary draining lymph nodes of breast cancer patients. The V and J segments used are TRBV28 and TRBJ2-5; a tentative D match to TRBD1 spans 6 bases. The TCR was taken from a female donor with breast cancer. Some clones in this sample may be carry-over from other donors' samples. The material sequenced was axillary lymph node tissue. The DNA reads TGTGCCAGCAGTTCCGACCGGGACACACAAGAGACCCAGTACTTC. Its amino acids are CASSSDRDTQETQYF.